This TCR beta chain was captured by sequencing in a study of blood T cell repertoires in COVID-19. Study-wide background: Acute and convalescent COVID-19 specimens originated in the United States, Italy and Spain. PBMCs, B-cell-depleted T cells, or T cells provided the cDNA or gDNA that made up the material.

Ten or more counts support this clone. Authors' analysis steps: The authors estimated nucleated cell counts from reference gene primer amplification. The protocol was immunoSEQ multiplex PCR, while the TCRdb copy is restricted to in-frame clones and leaves out a portion. V, J and clone size derive from that table, while D and trimming were established from the DNA sequence. This sample has 200,000 to 250,000 clones, with almost 90% found just once. With V trimmed by 5 bases and J by 5 bases, 11 bases remained unmatched. The CDR3 spans 15 residues. Germline CDR1 and CDR2: KGHSH and LQKENI. The sample consisted of peripheral blood. The gene calls are TRBV18 and TRBJ1-1; TRBD1 matches at 7 bases. This clonotype was sampled from a man between 18 and 35 years old with active or convalescent COVID-19. The CDR3 reads CASSSSQGIVTEAFF. DNA for the CDR3: TGTGCCAGCTCATCTTCACAGGGGATAGTAACTGAAGCTTTCTTT.